The 30 T cell receptor beta chains presented below share a single source sample, sequenced in a study of blood T cell repertoires in COVID-19. The method was immunoSEQ multiplex PCR; TCRdb's version includes in-frame clones alone and lacks a portion of them. Of a few hundred thousand clones listed, around 86% are singletons. Sequences were obtained from peripheral blood. The receptors here all came from an elderly man with acute or convalescent COVID-19.

Only a few counts were recorded for this clone. The rearrangement links TRBV2 to TRBJ1-5, with TRBD1 as a possible D gene (6 bases). Per germline, CDR1 SNHLY and CDR2 FYNNEI. This CDR3 contains 14 residues. V gave up 6 bases and J gave up 5 bases, with 14 bases separating them. This CDR3 reads CASRNGQPYQPQHF. The CDR3 DNA reads as TGTGCCAGCAGGAATGGACAGCCCTATCAGCCCCAGCATTTT. Together with reference TRBV2 and TRBJ1-5, the CDR3 gives the full variable domain: EPEVTQTPSHQVTQMGQEVILRCVPISNHLYFYWYRQILGQKVEFLVSFYNNEISEKSEIFDDQFSVERPDGSNFTLKIRSTKLEDSAMYFCASRNGQPYQPQHFGDGTRLSIL.

This clone was seen a handful of times. The rearrangement uses TRBV9 and TRBJ2-2, with a weak D call TRBD1 (7 bases). Trimming took 4 bases from V and 1 from J, leaving 17 bases between them. The CDR3 covers 17 residues. The germline V gene has CDR1 SGDLS and CDR2 YYNGEE. The chain's CDR3 is CASSTPRGTENTGELFF. The CDR3 region has the DNA TGTGCCAGCAGCACACCCCGGGGGACAGAGAACACCGGGGAGCTGTTTTTT.

The chain joins TRBV5-5 to TRBJ1-2, with D perhaps TRBD1 (6 bases). The germline V gene encodes CDR1 SGHKS and CDR2 YYEKEE (reference sequence). The CDR3 has 14 residues. V dropped 7 bases and J dropped 7 bases, with 20 bases sitting between them. The CDR3 protein is CASWVGGAVAGYTF. CDR3 in DNA: TGTGCCAGCTGGGTCGGGGGGGCGGTGGCTGGCTACACCTTC.

This rearrangement joins TRBV5-1 to TRBJ2-1; 11 bases fit TRBD2. V shed 2 bases and J 5 bases; nucleotides not matched to a gene: 3. Germline V gene data show CDR1 as SGHRS and CDR2 as YFSETQ. There are 15 residues in the CDR3. The CDR3 DNA reads TGCGCCAGCAGCTTTCAGACTAGCGGGAACAATGAGCAGTTCTTC. This codes for CASSFQTSGNNEQFF.

The rearrangement joins TRBV5-4 to TRBJ2-7; D is unclear. The V gene lost 2 bases and the J gene lost 6 bases, with 9 bases spanning the gap. The CDR3 has 12 amino acids. The V gene's germline CDR1 is SGHNT and CDR2 YYREEE (reference sequence). The chain's CDR3 is CASSFPVGEQYF. CDR3 DNA sequence: TGTGCCAGCAGCTTTCCGGTTGGCGAGCAGTACTTC.

The chain recombines TRBV6-5 with TRBJ1-3, with D unclear. Trimming shortened V by 5 bases and J by 0 bases, and 8 bases separated the two germline ends. This CDR3 comprises 14 residues. Germline CDR1 reads MNHEY; CDR2 reads SVGAGI. CDR3 region: CASSLRSSGNTIYF. As DNA, the CDR3 is TGTGCCAGCAGTCTGAGGTCCTCTGGAAACACCATATATTTT.

The chain links TRBV5-8 to TRBJ2-7; D gene uncertain. Germline lookup yields CDR1 SGHTS and CDR2 YDEGEE. The CDR3 is 11 residues long. Trimming pared 0 bases from V and 5 bases from J, leaving 3 bases between. The CDR3 loop is CASSLVNEQYF. The CDR3 nucleotides read TGTGCCAGCAGCTTGGTCAACGAGCAGTACTTC.

This sequence joins TRBV7-9 and TRBJ2-1, with D perhaps TRBD2 (5 bases). Germline V gene data show CDR1 as SEHNR and CDR2 as FQNEAQ (reference sequence). The CDR3 has 14 amino acids. The germline V and J ends were trimmed by 5 bases and 9 bases, with 17 bases remaining between them. The CDR3 nucleotides are TGTGCCAGCAGCCACGGAGGTGGGCGAGGTGAGCAGTTCTTC. Its translation: CASSHGGGRGEQFF. The complete variable domain, with remaining parts taken from reference TRBV7-9 and TRBJ2-1, reads DTGVSQNPRHKITKRGQNVTFRCDPISEHNRLYWYRQTLGQGPEFLTYFQNEAQLEKSRLLSDRFSAERPKGSFSTLEIQRTEQGDSAMYLCASSHGGGRGEQFFGPGTRLTVL.

This chain uses TRBV5-1 with TRBJ1-3, with TRBD1 identical over 8 bases. The CDR3 is 15 amino acids. Per the germline V gene, CDR1 is SGHRS and CDR2 is YFSETQ. The ends lost 4 bases at V and 3 bases at J; junction bases unmatched: 6. The chain's CDR3 is CASSPQGAGGNTIYF. CDR3 nucleotide sequence: TGCGCCAGCAGCCCCCAGGGGGCGGGTGGAAACACCATATATTTT.

This clone has more than one count but fewer than ten. The V and J genes are TRBV29-1 and TRBJ1-2, with D uncertain. The CDR3 extends over 11 amino acids. CDR1 and CDR2 from the germline V gene are SQVTM and ANQGSEA. Trimming removed 8 bases from V and 4 bases from J, with 11 bases in between. The CDR3 sequence: CSSSVAYGYTF. CDR3 DNA: TGCAGCAGCAGCGTTGCCTATGGCTACACCTTC.

V usage is TRBV2 and J usage is TRBJ2-3; 12 bases fit TRBD2. Looked up from germline, CDR1 is SNHLY and CDR2 is FYNNEI. There are 15 residues in the CDR3. With 7 bases clipped from V and 5 bases from J, the junction kept 7 bases outside the gene matches. The CDR3 protein is CASKGLAGVRDTQYF. Here the CDR3 DNA reads TGTGCCAGCAAGGGACTAGCGGGTGTTAGAGATACGCAGTATTTT.

The rearrangement joins TRBV28 to TRBJ2-7; unclear D gene. Germline V gene sequence: CDR1 MDHEN, CDR2 SYDVKM. Trimming shortened V by 2 bases and J by 4 bases, and 9 bases separated the two germline ends. CDR3 length equals 13 residues. The CDR3 sequence is CASSLVGLYEQYF. The CDR3 region has the DNA TGTGCCAGCAGTTTAGTTGGGCTTTACGAGCAGTACTTC.

This rearrangement joins TRBV9 to TRBJ1-6; TRBD1 is a possible D gene (5 bases). Germline CDR1 and CDR2: SGDLS and YYNGEE. This CDR3 has 15 residues. The V and J ends lost 1 base and 3 bases respectively, with 8 bases between them. CDR3 amino acids: CASSVSRDYNSPLHF. For the CDR3, the DNA is TGTGCCAGCAGCGTATCCAGGGACTATAATTCACCCCTCCACTTT.

This rearrangement joins TRBV21-1 to TRBJ2-2; TRBD1 is the table's D call, not checked against the DNA. TRBV21-1 is listed as a pseudogene. The CDR3 is 15 amino acids. The CDR3 spells CARTHSARVAGELFF. DNA of the CDR3: TGTGCCAGGACGCACTCGGCCAGGGTGGCCGGGGAGCTGTTTTTT.

This chain links TRBV12-3 or TRBV12-4 with TRBJ2-1; 7 nucleotides line up with TRBD2. J lost 10 bases, V lost 7 bases, and 7 bases had no gene match. CDR3 length: 12 amino acids. The CDR3 here is CASTLGGEEQFF. CDR3 nucleotides: TGTGCCAGCACCTTGGGGGGGGAAGAGCAGTTCTTC.

The V and J genes are TRBV10-2 and TRBJ1-2, with D hard to call. Trimming pared 4 bases from V and 6 bases from J, leaving 6 bases between. CDR3 size: 11 residues. Germline V CDR1 and CDR2: WSHSY, SAAADI. CDR3: CASSGANGYTF. The CDR3 DNA reads TGCGCCAGCAGTGGAGCGAATGGCTACACCTTC.

CDR3: CASKMGLNYGYTF. Here the CDR3 DNA reads TGTGCCAGCAAAATGGGCCTAAACTATGGCTACACCTTC. The chain employs TRBV2 and TRBJ1-2; D gene ambiguous. This CDR3 spans 13 amino acids. Per the germline V gene, CDR1 is SNHLY and CDR2 is FYNNEI. Trimming took off 7 bases at V and 2 bases at J, with 11 bases between the two ends.

J is TRBJ1-1 and V is TRBV28, with D maybe TRBD1 (6 bases). CDR1 and CDR2 from the germline V gene are MDHEN and SYDVKM. The V and J ends lost 2 bases and 5 bases respectively, with 9 bases between them. The CDR3 length is 13 residues. The CDR3 DNA reads as TGTGCCAGCAGTTTACCAGGGGAGACTGAAGCTTTCTTT. This sequence encodes CASSLPGETEAFF.

The chain links TRBV28 to TRBJ2-2; the match to TRBD2 covers 9 bases. Unmatched junction bases numbered 6, after V lost 3 bases and J lost 4 bases. Germline values: CDR1 MDHEN, CDR2 SYDVKM. There are 16 residues in the CDR3. CDR3 coding DNA: TGTGCCAGCAGTTTGAGCGGGAGGTCAGTCACCGGGGAGCTGTTTTTT. The encoded protein is CASSLSGRSVTGELFF.

The chain joins TRBV4-3 to TRBJ1-1; tentatively, D is TRBD1 (5 bases). This CDR3 is built from 15 residues. The V end lost 1 base, the J end lost 4 bases, and 13 bases lay between the germline ends. Germline V gene data show CDR1 as LGHNA and CDR2 as YSLEER. The CDR3 sequence: CASSQGGGRVTEAFF. The CDR3 bases are TGCGCCAGCAGCCAAGGGGGGGGAAGGGTCACTGAAGCTTTCTTT.

The chain combines TRBV6-4 with TRBJ2-1; tentatively, D is TRBD2 (7 bases). The CDR3 is made up of 15 amino acids. The germline V gene has CDR1 MRHNA and CDR2 SNTAGT. The ends were cut back, 6 bases at V and 5 bases at J, with 17 bases in the middle. The CDR3 sequence is CASRREGGGNNEQFF. The CDR3 nucleotides are TGTGCCAGCAGGAGGGAAGGGGGGGGAAACAATGAGCAGTTCTTC.

This chain joins TRBV7-9 and TRBJ1-2, with TRBD1 as a possible D gene (6 bases). CDR3 length: 14 amino acids. V was pared by 3 bases and J by 3 bases, with 11 bases between. Germline V CDR1 and CDR2: SEHNR, FQNEAQ (reference sequence). The DNA of the CDR3 is TGTGCCAGCAGCTTTGAACAGGGCCACTATGGCTACACCTTC. This sequence encodes CASSFEQGHYGYTF.

V is TRBV12-3 or TRBV12-4 and J is TRBJ1-2; D not certain. Deletions cut 4 bases from V and 8 bases from J, with 14 bases between. This CDR3 comprises 13 residues. The CDR3 is CASSWTPERGYTF. As DNA, the CDR3 is TGTGCCAGCAGTTGGACCCCCGAGCGGGGCTACACCTTC.

The chain employs TRBV5-4 and TRBJ1-3; D gene uncertain. The CDR3 has 15 residues. V dropped 0 bases and J dropped 0 bases, with 7 bases sitting between them. The germline gives CDR1 SGHNT, CDR2 YYREEE (reference sequence). DNA for the CDR3: TGTGCCAGCAGCTTGGGGACTTACTCTGGAAACACCATATATTTT. This gives the protein CASSLGTYSGNTIYF. Variable domain in full (rest from reference TRBV5-4 and TRBJ1-3): ETGVTQSPTHLIKTRGQQVTLRCSSQSGHNTVSWYQQALGQGPQFIFQYYREEENGRGNFPPRFSGLQFPNYSSELNVNALELDDSALYLCASSLGTYSGNTIYFGEGSWLTVV.

This chain links TRBV6-1 with TRBJ2-7, with 8 bases lining up with TRBD1. V trimming: 5 bases; J trimming: 6 bases; junction bases outside the gene matches: 6. Germline CDR1 and CDR2: MNHNS and SASEGT. The CDR3 totals 13 residues. The CDR3 bases are TGTGCCAGCAGTCCCTACAGGGGGATCGAGCAGTACTTC. Protein: CASSPYRGIEQYF.

This sequence joins TRBV14 and TRBJ2-2; 7 nucleotides match TRBD1. Germline-derived CDR1 and CDR2 are SGHDN and FVKESK. Trimming removed 6 bases from V and 0 bases from J; junction bases left unmatched: 10. The CDR3 has 17 amino acids. CDR3 residues: CASSYRGGQANTGELFF. In nucleotides, the CDR3 is TGTGCCAGCAGTTATAGAGGGGGCCAGGCGAACACCGGGGAGCTGTTTTTT.

The J gene is TRBJ1-1, the V gene TRBV6-5; a possible D gene is TRBD1 (5 bases). V lost 7 bases and J lost 7, with 16 bases in between. Germline CDR1 reads MNHEY; CDR2 reads SVGAGI. This CDR3 is built from 13 residues. The CDR3 protein is CASTPGGMSEAFF. In DNA, the CDR3 is TGTGCCAGCACCCCGGGGGGGATGAGTGAAGCTTTCTTT.

This clone showed up just once. The V and J genes are TRBV11-1 and TRBJ1-2; TRBD1 matches 8 bases. Germline CDR1 is SGHAT and CDR2 is FQDESV (reference sequence). The CDR3 has 16 amino acids. The J segment lost 4 bases and the V segment lost 5 bases, leaving 12 bases of the junction unmatched. CDR3 sequence: CASSPQTGGRGYGYTF. The CDR3 DNA sequence: TGTGCCAGCAGCCCTCAAACAGGGGGTCGGGGCTATGGCTACACCTTC.

The V gene is TRBV27, the J gene TRBJ2-5, with TRBD2 as a possible D gene (5 bases). This CDR3 has 14 residues. Looked up from germline, CDR1 is MNHEY and CDR2 is SMNVEV (reference sequence). The V end was cut by 5 bases, the J end by 5 bases, with 15 bases between. CDR3 coding DNA: TGTGCCAGCAGTCCGCGAGGGAGCTGGGAGACCCAGTACTTC. This translates into CASSPRGSWETQYF.

The rearrangement links TRBV2 to TRBJ1-2; 12 positions agree with TRBD1. The CDR3 has 16 amino acids. Germline-derived CDR1 and CDR2 are SNHLY and FYNNEI. Losses at the gene ends were 10 bases for V and 8 bases for J; bases not matched to a gene: 17. The CDR3 is CATPSGTGGESQGYTF. The CDR3 nucleotides are TGTGCCACCCCCTCCGGGACAGGGGGCGAGAGTCAAGGCTACACCTTC.